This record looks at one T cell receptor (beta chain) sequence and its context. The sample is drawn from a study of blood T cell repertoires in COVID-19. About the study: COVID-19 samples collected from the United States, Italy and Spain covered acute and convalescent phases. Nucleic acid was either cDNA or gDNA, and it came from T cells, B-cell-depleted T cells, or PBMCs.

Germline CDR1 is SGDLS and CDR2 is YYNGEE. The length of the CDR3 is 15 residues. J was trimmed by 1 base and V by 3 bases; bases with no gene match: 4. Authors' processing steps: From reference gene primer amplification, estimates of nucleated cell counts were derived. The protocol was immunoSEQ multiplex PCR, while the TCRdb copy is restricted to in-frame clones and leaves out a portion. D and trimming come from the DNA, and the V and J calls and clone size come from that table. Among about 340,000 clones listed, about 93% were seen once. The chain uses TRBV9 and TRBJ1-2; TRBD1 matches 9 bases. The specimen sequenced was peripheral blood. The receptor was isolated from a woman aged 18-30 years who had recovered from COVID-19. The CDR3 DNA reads TGTGCCAGCAGCGAGGGACAGGGCGGTAACTATGGCTACACCTTC. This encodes CASSEGQGGNYGYTF. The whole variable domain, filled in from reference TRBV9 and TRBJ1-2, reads DSGVTQTPKHLITATGQRVTLRCSPRSGDLSVYWYQQSLDQGLQFLIQYYNGEERAKGNILERFSAQQFPDLHSELNLSSLELGDSALYFCASSEGQGGNYGYTFGSGTRLTVV.